Here is one TCR beta chain with its context. This sample is part of a study of control samples from healthy donors and cancer patients. CDR1 and CDR2 (germline): SEHNR, FQNEAQ (reference sequence). The CDR3 is 14 residues long. V lost 4 bases, J lost 8 bases, and 15 bases lay in between. Using immunoSEQ multiplex PCR, the repertoire was profiled, and TCRdb retains in-frame clones only, with some absent. The sample lists 150,000 to 200,000 clones; over 85% were seen once. Sequencing was performed on blood. This receptor was identified in a man aged 25 to 40 in good health. The chain carries TRBV7-9 and TRBJ2-1, with D maybe TRBD1 (6 bases). DNA for the CDR3: TGTGCCAGCAGCTGGGCAGGGGTTTTGGATGAGCAGTTCTTC. It is translated as CASSWAGVLDEQFF.